Shown below are 29 T cell receptor beta chains from a single sample sequenced in a study of chemoradiotherapy in HPV16-positive cancers. Produced via immunoSEQ multiplex PCR; TCRdb's table is partial and in-frame only. The table includes roughly 10,000 clones, around four fifths detected once. The material sequenced was tumor tissue, taken from a patient who underwent chemoradiotherapy. These receptors were collected from a human donor with HPV-associated anogenital cancer.

V is TRBV4-1 and J is TRBJ1-1; D not certain. Germline V gene lookup returns CDR1 MGHRA and CDR2 YSYEKL. The CDR3 loop spans 15 amino acids. V lost 4 bases and J 5 bases, leaving 17 bases between the germline ends. The CDR3 nucleotides are TGCGCCAGCAGCCCCCTAAGCGGCGGGGAGACTGAAGCTTTCTTT. Its translation is CASSPLSGGETEAFF.

The rearrangement joins TRBV5-4 to TRBJ1-1, with D uncertain. V was pared by 3 bases and J by 0 bases, with 3 bases between. This CDR3 has 12 residues. CDR1 and CDR2 (germline): SGHNT, YYREEE (reference sequence). The CDR3 loop reads CASSSVNTEAFF. In DNA, the CDR3 is TGTGCCAGCAGCTCGGTGAACACTGAAGCTTTCTTT.

This clone was counted only a few times. The chain links TRBV2 to TRBJ2-2; TRBD1 aligns across 7 bases. This CDR3 is 15 amino acids long. Germline values: CDR1 SNHLY, CDR2 FYNNEI. Trimming at V came to 2 bases and at J to 6 bases, leaving 6 bases not matched to a gene. CDR3 region: CASSEYRGPAGELFF. The CDR3, as DNA: TGTGCCAGCAGTGAATATAGGGGGCCAGCCGGGGAGCTGTTTTTT.

This chain links TRBV10-3 with TRBJ2-5, with D perhaps matching TRBD2 (5 bases). The J call may be mistaken, given a closer DNA end match to TRBJ2-7. The germline CDR1 and CDR2 sequences are ENHRY and SYGVKD. The CDR3 spans 14 residues. DNA for the CDR3: TGTGCCATCAGTGAACCGACCCCGGGGAACGAGCAGTACTTC. Translation gives CAISEPTPGNEQYF.

The chain links TRBV4-2 to TRBJ2-6; unclear D gene. Looked up from germline, CDR1 is LGHNA and CDR2 is YNFKEQ. The CDR3 loop spans 16 amino acids. With 5 bases removed from V and 1 base from J, the gap between germline ends came to 12 bases. The CDR3 sequence: CASSVTDQSGANVLTF. CDR3 nucleotide sequence: TGTGCCAGCAGCGTTACAGACCAGTCTGGGGCCAACGTCCTGACTTTC.

The chain is built from TRBV5-5 and TRBJ2-1; possible D gene TRBD2, 5 bases. This CDR3 contains 17 residues. Trimming took 2 bases from V and 10 from J, leaving 25 bases between them. Germline V gene sequence: CDR1 SGHKS, CDR2 YYEKEE (reference sequence). For the CDR3, the DNA is TGTGCCAGCAGCTTTCGTGTGGGAACCGGCCGGGGTGGGGAGCAGTTCTTC. This codes for CASSFRVGTGRGGEQFF. Using reference TRBV5-5 and TRBJ2-1 for the parts outside the CDR3, the full variable domain is DAGVTQSPTHLIKTRGQQVTLRCSPISGHKSVSWYQQVLGQGPQFIFQYYEKEERGRGNFPDRFSARQFPNYSSELNVNALLLGDSALYLCASSFRVGTGRGGEQFFGPGTRLTVL.

This chain uses TRBV18 with TRBJ1-2; perhaps TRBD1 as D (5 bases). Germline V gives CDR1 KGHSH, CDR2 LQKENI. CDR3 length: 15 amino acids. V gave up 6 bases and J gave up 5 bases, with 19 bases separating them. CDR3 residues: CASSYGRGGTYGYTF. The CDR3 DNA follows: TGTGCCAGCTCTTATGGTCGGGGAGGGACGTATGGCTACACCTTC.

This clone was seen more than once but under ten times. The V and J genes are TRBV20-1 and TRBJ2-7; maybe TRBD1 (6 bases). V lost 4 bases and J 3 bases, leaving 7 bases between the germline ends. The CDR3 extends over 11 amino acids. Germline CDR1 DFQATT, CDR2 SNEGSKA (reference sequence). The CDR3 nucleotides read TGCAGTGCTAACAGGGACTACGAGCAGTACTTC. Protein sequence: CSANRDYEQYF.

The chain couples TRBV4-1 to TRBJ1-1; 7 positions agree with TRBD1. Germline CDR1 is MGHRA and CDR2 is YSYEKL. Trimming cost V 0 bases and J 3 bases; bases outside gene matches: 13. The CDR3 is 18 amino acids. Written as DNA, the CDR3 is TGCGCCAGCAGCCAAGATCGCAAGGGACAGTCTTCAGACACTGAAGCTTTCTTT. This gives the protein CASSQDRKGQSSDTEAFF.

This clone was found a few times. This chain links TRBV5-1 with TRBJ2-7, with D perhaps TRBD1 (6 bases). The CDR3 totals 14 residues. Germline V gives CDR1 SGHRS, CDR2 YFSETQ. The ends were cut back, 7 bases at V and 1 base at J, with 15 bases in the middle. DNA of the CDR3: TGCGCCAGCGGAGTATCGCAGGGGTCCTACGAGCAGTACTTC. This gives the protein CASGVSQGSYEQYF.

The V call is TRBV5-8, the J call TRBJ2-1; D might be TRBD1 (5 bases). V was trimmed by 2 bases and J by 6 bases, leaving 15 bases between them. Germline loops: CDR1 SGHTS, CDR2 YDEGEE. This CDR3 is built from 15 residues. This chain's CDR3 is CASSFGQGKGNEQFF. CDR3 coding DNA: TGTGCCAGCAGCTTCGGACAAGGAAAGGGCAATGAGCAGTTCTTC.

The rearrangement links TRBV5-6 to TRBJ2-3; 9 bases line up with TRBD1. Trimming took 0 bases from V and 4 from J; bases not matched to a gene: 6. Germline CDR1 is SGHDT and CDR2 is YYEEEE. This CDR3 is built from 16 residues. CDR3 sequence reads: CASSLATGGIADTQYF. In DNA, the CDR3 is TGTGCCAGCAGCTTGGCCACAGGGGGCATTGCAGATACGCAGTATTTT.

This chain links TRBV2 with TRBJ2-5; a weak D match, TRBD1 (6 bases). Germline-derived CDR1 and CDR2 are SNHLY and FYNNEI. This CDR3 comprises 13 residues. Trimming removed 6 bases from V and 7 bases from J, with 15 bases in between. The CDR3 nucleotides are TGTGCCAGCAGGGTGGGGACAATCGGGACCCAGTACTTC. Its protein product is CASRVGTIGTQYF.

The chain employs TRBV28 and TRBJ1-5, with D possibly being TRBD1 (5 bases). CDR1 and CDR2 (germline): MDHEN, SYDVKM. The CDR3 has 14 amino acids. V was shortened by 7 bases and J by 3 bases, with 13 bases between the two germline ends. CDR3 nucleotides: TGTGCCAGCAAGCTGGGGGAAAACAATCAGCCCCAGCATTTT. It translates to CASKLGENNQPQHF. Supplemented by reference TRBV28 and TRBJ1-5, the full variable domain reads DVKVTQSSRYLVKRTGEKVFLECVQDMDHENMFWYRQDPGLGLRLIYFSYDVKMKEKGDIPEGYSVSREKKERFSLILESASTNQTSMYLCASKLGENNQPQHFGDGTRLSIL.

The chain carries TRBV29-1 and TRBJ1-2; D is unresolved. The CDR3 length is 11 residues. Germline V gives CDR1 SQVTM, CDR2 ANQGSEA. V shed 7 bases and J shed 4 bases, with 10 bases lying between them. CDR3 protein: CSARGVYGYTF. Written as DNA, the CDR3 is TGCAGCGCCCGCGGGGTCTATGGCTACACCTTC.

The gene calls are TRBV19 and TRBJ1-4, with 9 bases fitting TRBD1. Germline assignment: CDR1 LNHDA and CDR2 SQIVND (reference sequence). This CDR3 contains 15 residues. Germline trimming cut 5 bases from V and 8 bases from J; bases unmatched to any gene: 9. The CDR3, as DNA: TGTGCCAGTAGTGATCAACAGGGGGCAGGGGAAAAACTGTTTTTT. Residues: CASSDQQGAGEKLFF.

This chain uses TRBV2 with TRBJ2-3; 9 bases are shared with TRBD2. Germline CDR1 is SNHLY and CDR2 is FYNNEI. V shed 0 bases and J 5 bases; nucleotides not matched to a gene: 12. This CDR3 has 18 residues. The CDR3 nucleotides read TGTGCCAGCAGTGAAGCGCTTCTAGGCGGGGGGGCCATAGATACGCAGTATTTT. This encodes CASSEALLGGGAIDTQYF.

The gene calls are TRBV2 and TRBJ1-1; D may be TRBD1 (5 bases). CDR1 is SNHLY and CDR2 is FYNNEI in the germline V gene. With 2 bases removed from V and 4 bases from J, the gap between germline ends came to 8 bases. The CDR3 totals 13 residues. The CDR3 loop is CASSERGTTEAFF. CDR3 DNA: TGTGCCAGCAGTGAAAGGGGTACCACTGAAGCTTTCTTT.

The chain is built from TRBV7-8 and TRBJ2-1; 8 bases line up with TRBD1. This CDR3 is built from 16 residues. V shed 0 bases and J 9 bases; nucleotides not matched to a gene: 10. Germline V lookup: CDR1 SGHVS, CDR2 FQNEAQ. CDR3 loop: CASSLARDRGRGEQFF. The CDR3 bases are TGTGCCAGCAGCTTAGCGCGAGACAGGGGAAGGGGTGAGCAGTTCTTC.

The chain carries TRBV6-1 and TRBJ2-2; tentative D call: TRBD1 (5 bases). The CDR3 length is 12 residues. The ends were cut back, 6 bases at V and 6 bases at J, with 8 bases in the middle. CDR1 and CDR2 (germline): MNHNS, SASEGT. This chain's CDR3 is CASRWTSGELFF. Written as DNA, the CDR3 is TGTGCCAGCAGATGGACATCCGGGGAGCTGTTTTTT.

The chain is built from TRBV19 and TRBJ1-2; D is uncertain. This CDR3 has 13 amino acids. CDR1 is LNHDA and CDR2 is SQIVND in the germline V gene (reference sequence). Trimming left V 8 bases short and J 4 bases short, with 14 bases between. The CDR3, as DNA: TGTGCCAGTGCCCCCGTGGTCAGCTATGGCTACACCTTC. This sequence encodes CASAPVVSYGYTF.

This rearrangement joins TRBV7-9 to TRBJ2-2, with TRBD2 as a possible D gene (6 bases). Germline values: CDR1 SEHNR, CDR2 FQNEAQ (reference sequence). The CDR3 has 14 amino acids. V lost 5 bases to trimming and J lost 4 bases, with 11 bases between them. The CDR3 sequence: CASSRGSGTGELFF. The CDR3 region has the DNA TGTGCCAGCAGCCGGGGGTCGGGCACCGGGGAGCTGTTTTTT. Supplemented by reference TRBV7-9 and TRBJ2-2, the full variable domain reads DTGVSQNPRHKITKRGQNVTFRCDPISEHNRLYWYRQTLGQGPEFLTYFQNEAQLEKSRLLSDRFSAERPKGSFSTLEIQRTEQGDSAMYLCASSRGSGTGELFFGEGSRLTVL.

The chain recombines TRBV7-2 with TRBJ2-1, with D perhaps given as TRBD1 or TRBD2 (5 bases each). Trimming took 3 bases from V and 8 from J, leaving 17 bases between them. The germline gives CDR1 SGHTA, CDR2 FQGNSA. This CDR3 spans 15 amino acids. DNA for the CDR3: TGTGCCAGCAGCTTTACGGGCAGCCGGGGCGATGAGCAGTTCTTC. Translation gives CASSFTGSRGDEQFF.

CDR3: CASSTTGSQSYNEQFF. In DNA form, the CDR3 reads TGTGCCAGCTCCACTACCGGATCCCAATCCTACAATGAGCAGTTCTTC. The chain has TRBV18 and TRBJ2-1; D gene uncertain. V was cut by 6 bases and J by 1 base, with 16 bases left in between. The CDR3 has 16 residues. Per the germline V gene, CDR1 is KGHSH and CDR2 is LQKENI.

Comment on this clone: The identical CDR3 is also encoded by other nucleotide sequences in the sample. The chain is built from TRBV19 and TRBJ1-1; D is unclear. CDR1 is LNHDA and CDR2 is SQIVND in the germline V gene (reference sequence). The V end lost 3 bases, the J end lost 1 base, and 6 bases lay between the germline ends. The CDR3 consists of 13 residues. CDR3 sequence: CASSITGNTEAFF. The CDR3 DNA reads as TGTGCCAGTAGTATCACTGGGAACACTGAAGCTTTCTTT.

The V and J genes are TRBV2 and TRBJ1-6, with 7 nucleotides matching TRBD1. V was clipped by 10 bases and J by 9 bases; unmatched bases: 9. The germline V gene encodes CDR1 SNHLY and CDR2 FYNNEI. This CDR3 is 13 amino acids long. This CDR3 reads CATRGQAASPLHF. CDR3 nucleotides: TGTGCCACCCGAGGACAGGCGGCTTCACCCCTCCACTTT.

This clone was recorded once. V gene TRBV29-1 combines with J gene TRBJ1-2; weak D call: TRBD1 (5 bases). This CDR3 contains 13 residues. Trimming left V 6 bases short and J 4 bases short, with 15 bases between. From germline, CDR1 is SQVTM and CDR2 ANQGSEA. CDR3 DNA sequence: TGCAGCGTACAACGGGGGGAGGGCTATGGCTACACCTTC. Its translation is CSVQRGEGYGYTF.

J is TRBJ1-1 and V is TRBV6-6; 7 nucleotides align to TRBD1. Germline CDR1 is MNHNY and CDR2 is SVGAGI (reference sequence). This CDR3 has 15 residues. V gave up 0 bases and J gave up 1 base; unmatched junction bases: 2. The CDR3 DNA reads as TGTGCCAGCAGTTACTCACAGGGGTGGAACACTGAAGCTTTCTTT. Translating it yields CASSYSQGWNTEAFF.

The chain couples TRBV27 to TRBJ1-1; D unclear. This CDR3 has 13 amino acids. Germline values: CDR1 MNHEY, CDR2 SMNVEV (reference sequence). The V end lost 1 base, the J end lost 2 bases, and 5 bases lay between the germline ends. For the CDR3, the DNA is TGTGCCAGCAGTTTATTCGATAACACTGAAGCTTTCTTT. This translates into CASSLFDNTEAFF.